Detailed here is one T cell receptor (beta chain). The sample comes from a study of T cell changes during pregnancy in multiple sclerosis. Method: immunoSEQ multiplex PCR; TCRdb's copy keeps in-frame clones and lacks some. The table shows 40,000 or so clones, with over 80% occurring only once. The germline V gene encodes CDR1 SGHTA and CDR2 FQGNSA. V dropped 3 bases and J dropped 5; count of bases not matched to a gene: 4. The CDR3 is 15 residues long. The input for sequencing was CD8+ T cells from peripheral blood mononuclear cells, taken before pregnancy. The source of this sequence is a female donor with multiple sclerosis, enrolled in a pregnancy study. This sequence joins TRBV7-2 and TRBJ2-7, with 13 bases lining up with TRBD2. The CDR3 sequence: CASSFTSGRVDEQYF. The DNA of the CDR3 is TGTGCCAGCAGCTTCACTAGCGGGAGGGTGGACGAGCAGTACTTC.